This paragraph covers one T cell receptor beta chain sequence. Its antigen is currently unknown. This sample stems from a study of vaccination effects on CD4 cells after COVID-19. Study results and limitations: Convalescent patients numbered few in the study; early post-infection timepoints were missing entirely.

Before sequencing took place, the ViraFEST assay used viral peptide pools to expand antigen-specific CD4+ T cells. Culturing for around eleven days preceded CD4+ T cell isolation. Nucleocapsid antibody tests were negative, and the vaccine recipients had no prior SARS-CoV-2 infection. Cultivation was performed at approximately 2.1 million PBMC per well with 8 to 10 IU/ml IL-2 and 9.5 to 10 ug/ml peptides added. This CDR3 spans 15 amino acids. V shed 1 base and J shed 0 bases, with 6 bases lying between them. Germline-derived CDR1 and CDR2 are LNHNV and YYDKDF (reference sequence). Produced via immunoSEQ multiplex PCR; TCRdb's table is partial and in-frame only. The sample includes about 34,000 clones, around 78% seen only once; the top ten take roughly 30%.

V usage is TRBV15 and J usage is TRBJ1-4, with D unresolved. Sequenced material: CD4+ T cells from PBMCs cultured with HCoV-OC43 spike peptides, taken before COVID-19 vaccination. The sample's subset: HCoV-OC43 spike overlapping peptide pool stimulation. This sequence was found in a human donor who received a COVID-19 vaccine. The CDR3 is CATSRVTATNEKLFF. In DNA form, the CDR3 reads TGTGCCACCAGCAGAGTTACAGCAACTAATGAAAAACTGTTTTTT.